The 9 T cell receptor beta chains given below trace back to one sample, sequenced in a study of blood T cell repertoires in COVID-19. The assay was immunoSEQ multiplex PCR, and TCRdb's table has in-frame clones only and misses some. The sample gives 68,000 or so clones, about 86% of which show up once; over 4% is in the top ten. Sequenced material: peripheral blood. Every receptor here comes from a man aged 50-60 years with acute or convalescent COVID-19.

V gene TRBV19 combines with J gene TRBJ2-1; TRBD1 agrees at 9 bases. With 4 bases clipped from V and 3 bases from J, the junction kept 4 bases outside the gene matches. CDR1 LNHDA and CDR2 SQIVND come from the germline V gene (reference sequence). The CDR3 length is 15 residues. CDR3 protein: CASSTGTGNYNEQFF. CDR3 in DNA: TGTGCCAGTAGTACCGGGACAGGGAACTACAATGAGCAGTTCTTC.

The rearrangement joins TRBV4-1 to TRBJ2-7; 9 nucleotides line up with TRBD2. The CDR3 spans 14 residues. V lost 6 bases to trimming and J lost 6 bases; unmatched junction nucleotides: 9. The germline V gene has CDR1 MGHRA and CDR2 YSYEKL. The CDR3 loop is CASSPRHSGSEQYF. CDR3 nucleotides: TGCGCCAGCAGTCCAAGGCATAGCGGGAGCGAGCAGTACTTC.

V is TRBV6-4 and J is TRBJ2-2; D possibly corresponds to TRBD1 (5 bases). There are 14 residues in the CDR3. Trimming took off 3 bases at V and 3 bases at J, with 8 bases between the two ends. The germline gives CDR1 MRHNA, CDR2 SNTAGT. The CDR3 loop reads CASSEGPYTGELFF. Written as DNA, the CDR3 is TGTGCCAGCAGTGAGGGGCCCTACACCGGGGAGCTGTTTTTT.

The rearrangement joins TRBV11-2 to TRBJ2-1; D perhaps matches TRBD2 (6 bases). CDR1 is SGHAT and CDR2 is FQNNGV in the germline V gene. Trimming took off 2 bases at V and 2 bases at J, with 16 bases between the two ends. This CDR3 is 17 amino acids long. This CDR3 is CASSLTLTGVAYNEQFF. The CDR3 nucleotides read TGTGCCAGCAGCTTAACTTTAACGGGAGTGGCCTACAATGAGCAGTTCTTC. Together with reference TRBV11-2 and TRBJ2-1, the CDR3 gives the full variable domain: EAGVAQSPRYKIIEKRQSVAFWCNPISGHATLYWYQQILGQGPKLLIQFQNNGVVDDSQLPKDRFSAERLKGVDSTLKIQPAKLEDSAVYLCASSLTLTGVAYNEQFFGPGTRLTVL.

V gene TRBV7-6 combines with J gene TRBJ2-7, with D tentatively TRBD1 (6 bases). Germline CDR1 reads SGHVS; CDR2 reads FNYEAQ. V lost 7 bases, J lost 0 bases, and 13 bases lay in between. The CDR3 spans 14 residues. This CDR3 reads CASNRGGSSYEQYF. DNA for the CDR3: TGTGCCAGCAACCGAGGGGGAAGCTCCTACGAGCAGTACTTC.

The chain combines TRBV14 with TRBJ2-3; 10 bases match TRBD2. Germline V CDR1 and CDR2: SGHDN, FVKESK. The CDR3 spans 18 residues. The junction had 8 bases not matched to a gene; V was cut back by 0 bases and J by 2 bases. This CDR3 is CASSQDLVSGRSTDTQYF. The CDR3 bases are TGTGCCAGCAGCCAAGATCTCGTTAGCGGGAGGTCCACAGATACGCAGTATTTT.

This chain joins TRBV27 and TRBJ1-2; the D gene is possibly TRBD1 (5 bases). V lost 6 bases and J 8 bases, leaving 22 bases between the germline ends. Germline CDR1 MNHEY, CDR2 SMNVEV (reference sequence). There are 15 residues in the CDR3. CDR3 DNA sequence: TGTGCCAGCAGCTTTACGGGACTCAGCTCGGGCGGCTACACCTTC. Amino acid sequence: CASSFTGLSSGGYTF.

The chain joins TRBV12-3 or TRBV12-4 to TRBJ1-1; D is undetermined. The CDR3 loop spans 12 amino acids. V was trimmed by 3 bases and J by 0 bases, leaving 2 bases between them. For the CDR3, the DNA is TGTGCCAGCAGTTTCGTGAACACTGAAGCTTTCTTT. This gives the protein CASSFVNTEAFF.

The chain recombines TRBV27 with TRBJ1-3, with D hard to call. Germline loops: CDR1 MNHEY, CDR2 SMNVEV (reference sequence). Trimming pared 2 bases from V and 2 bases from J, leaving 7 bases between. There are 14 residues in the CDR3. CDR3: CASSLRRAGNTIYF. Here the CDR3 DNA reads TGTGCCAGCAGTTTAAGGAGGGCTGGAAACACCATATATTTT.